The rows below give T cell receptor beta chains drawn from one sample of a study of breast tumors, draining lymph nodes, adjacent tissues. MiXCR, run by TCRdb on the multiplex PCR reads, gives a single entry per CDR3 protein. The sample records around 250,000 distinct CDR3 sequences, less than 40% being singletons. Material: axillary lymph node tissue. The receptors stem from a female donor with breast cancer. Some clones in this sample may be carry-over from other donors' samples. Each CDR3 is given with its conserved first and last residue. D genes are given only for firm matches. A row's size may be missing; if present it is once, few, many or a size class.

j_call v_call d_call clone_size cdr3_aa cdr3_nt
TRBJ2-5 TRBV2 TRBD1 many CASAWNRGETQYF TGTGCCAGCGCGTGGAACAGGGGAGAGACCCAGTACTTC
TRBJ2-3 TRBV19 NA many CASSIRQWTDTQYF TGTGCCAGTAGTATAAGACAGTGGACAGATACGCAGTATTTT
TRBJ1-3 TRBV6-5 NA many CASIKGGALSGNTIYF TGTGCCAGCATCAAGGGGGGGGCTCTCTCTGGAAACACCATATATTTT
TRBJ1-6 TRBV7-9 NA once CASSLCGRGSPLHF TGTGCCAGCAGCTTATGCGGGCGAGGGTCACCCCTCCACTTT
TRBJ1-5 TRBV10-2 NA many CASSETGGQPQHF TGCGCCAGCAGTGAGACGGGGGGACAGCCCCAGCATTTT
TRBJ2-5 TRBV3-1 NA few CASSQGVTIQETQYF TGTGCCAGCAGCCAAGGGGTCACAATCCAAGAGACCCAGTACTTC
TRBJ2-5 TRBV5-1 TRBD1 NA CASSFLMTGMNTGETQYF TGCGCCAGCAGCTTCCTAATGACAGGGATGAACACCGGGGAGACCCAGTACTTC
TRBJ2-1 TRBV11-3 NA many CASTSRAGERGHEQFF TGTGCCAGCACTTCTAGAGCTGGGGAGAGAGGCCATGAGCAGTTCTTC
TRBJ2-7 TRBV9 TRBD2 many CASSVGRTSGYYEQYF TGTGCCAGCAGCGTCGGCCGGACTAGCGGTTACTACGAGCAGTACTTC
TRBJ1-2 TRBV10-3 NA many CATRSRENYGYTF TGTGCCACGAGGTCGAGGGAAAACTATGGCTACACCTTC
TRBJ1-2 TRBV20-1 TRBD1 many CSAGDRGYGSTF TGCAGTGCTGGGGACAGGGGCTATGGCTCCACCTTC
TRBJ2-1 TRBV7-3 TRBD1 many CASSLRQGNEQFF TGTGCCAGCAGCTTAAGACAGGGCAATGAGCAGTTCTTC
TRBJ1-3 TRBV20-1 NA many CSAIGSSGNTIYF TGCAGTGCTATCGGAAGCTCTGGAAACACCATATATTTT
TRBJ2-7 TRBV10-1 NA many CASSAGQVGEQYF TGCGCCAGCAGTGCTGGGCAGGTGGGCGAGCAGTACTTC
TRBJ2-2 TRBV9 TRBD2 NA CASSPRGGPNTGELFF TGTGCCAGCAGCCCACGGGGGGGGCCGAACACCGGGGAGCTGTTTTTT
TRBJ2-2 TRBV6-1 NA few CASSEGGWITGELFF TGTGCCAGCAGTGAAGGGGGGTGGATCACCGGGGAGCTGTTTTTT
TRBJ2-6 TRBV12-3/TRBV12-4 TRBD2 NA CASSFILQSGTSGTSGANVLTF TGTGCCAGCAGTTTCATCCTGCAATCAGGGACTAGCGGGACCTCTGGGGCCAACGTCCTGACTTTC
TRBJ2-5 TRBV20-1 TRBD2 many CSAKGLAGPGETQYF TGCAGTGCTAAGGGACTAGCGGGGCCCGGAGAGACCCAGTACTTC
TRBJ2-5 TRBV11-3 NA NA CASSLSTSSYQETQYF TGTGCCAGCAGCTTAAGTACTAGCTCGTACCAAGAGACCCAGTACTTC
TRBJ2-7 TRBV12-5 NA many CASGLNSAEQYF TGTGCTAGTGGTTTGAACAGCGCCGAGCAGTACTTC
TRBJ2-5 TRBV9 NA NA CASTIGTLQETQYF TGTGCCAGCACCATCGGGACACTCCAAGAGACCCAGTACTTC
TRBJ1-6 TRBV2 NA NA CASSEVGADPSSYNSPFHF TGTGCCAGCAGTGAAGTGGGTGCAGACCCGAGCTCCTATAATTCACCCTTCCACTTT
TRBJ2-5 TRBV2 TRBD1 NA CASSGQGAETQYF TGTGCCAGCAGTGGACAGGGGGCCGAGACCCAGTACTTC
TRBJ2-7 TRBV29-1 NA NA CSVEASPRRVYEQYF TGCAGCGTTGAAGCCTCCCCCCGCAGGGTCTACGAGCAGTACTTC
TRBJ2-5 TRBV20-1 NA NA CSASYRQGTQYF TGCAGTGCTAGCTACAGACAAGGGACCCAGTACTTC
TRBJ2-1 TRBV7-3 TRBD1 few CASSLIGGSGDRALNEQFF TGTGCCAGCAGCTTAATCGGGGGTTCCGGGGACAGGGCCCTCAATGAGCAGTTCTTC
TRBJ2-7 TRBV13 NA NA CASSPPTSLEQYF TGTGCCAGCAGCCCCCCCACCTCCCTCGAGCAGTACTTC
TRBJ2-1 TRBV7-9 NA NA CASSLAVGQSSYNEQFF TGTGCCAGCAGCTTAGCGGTAGGGCAGAGCTCCTACAATGAGCAGTTCTTC
TRBJ1-3 TRBV6-6 NA NA CASSSDGQRLYGYTIYF TGTGCCAGCAGCTCCGACGGACAGCGCCTCTATGGCTACACCATATATTTT
TRBJ2-7 TRBV5-1 TRBD1 many CASTSYSGQGSYEQYF TGCGCCAGCACCTCTTATTCGGGACAGGGCTCCTACGAGCAGTACTTC
TRBJ1-2 TRBV5-1 TRBD1 many CASSLNQQGGSGYTF TGCGCCAGCAGCTTGAATCAACAGGGGGGGAGTGGCTACACCTTC
TRBJ2-3 TRBV7-3 NA many CASSLKSGLHTDTQYF TGTGCCAGCAGCTTAAAGTCCGGACTCCACACAGATACGCAGTATTTT
TRBJ1-4 TRBV24-1 NA many CATSDLLEHDLNELFF TGTGCCACCAGTGATTTGCTGGAACATGACCTGAATGAACTGTTTTTT
TRBJ1-5 TRBV3-1 NA many CASSRGVRADQPQHF TGTGCCAGCAGCCGAGGAGTCAGGGCGGATCAGCCCCAGCATTTT
TRBJ2-5 TRBV3-1 TRBD1 few CASSQRQGRETQYF TGTGCCAGCAGCCAAAGACAGGGACGAGAGACCCAGTACTTC
TRBJ1-5 TRBV11-2 NA many CASSLSGFNNQPQHF TGTGCCAGCAGCTTATCGGGATTTAACAATCAGCCCCAGCATTTT
TRBJ2-7 TRBV7-2 TRBD2 NA CASSLDLAGVYEQHF TGTGCCAGCAGCTTAGATTTGGCGGGGGTCTACGAGCAGCACTTC
TRBJ2-7 TRBV25-1 TRBD2 once CASREQGLVYEQYF TGTGCCAGCAGAGAACAAGGACTAGTCTACGAGCAGTACTTC
TRBJ2-2 TRBV6-6 NA many CASRGRGQGFTGELFF TGTGCCAGCCGTGGCAGGGGTCAGGGGTTCACCGGGGAGCTGTTTTTT
TRBJ2-7 TRBV4-1 TRBD2 many CASSPGGLAGGKRGYEQYF TGCGCCAGCAGCCCAGGGGGACTAGCGGGAGGAAAGAGGGGCTACGAGCAGTACTTC
TRBJ2-7 TRBV19 NA many CASSVGYEQYF TGTGCCAGTAGTGTGGGCTACGAGCAGTACTTC
TRBJ2-2 TRBV19 NA NA CASDRGLLRLGFNTGELFF TGTGCCAGCGATAGGGGGTTGCTGCGATTGGGGTTTAACACCGGGGAGCTGTTTTTT
TRBJ2-7 TRBV19 NA many CASSIAGGPYEQYF TGTGCCAGTAGTATAGCGGGCGGGCCCTACGAGCAGTACTTC
TRBJ1-6 TRBV7-2 TRBD1 many CASSLTGNNSPLHF TGTGCCAGCAGCTTGACAGGGAATAATTCACCCCTCCACTTT
TRBJ1-5 TRBV24-1 TRBD1 many CATSDSQGVNSNQPQHF TGTGCCACCAGTGATTCACAGGGGGTAAATAGCAATCAGCCCCAGCATTTT
TRBJ2-1 TRBV5-1 TRBD2 many CASSLDIAGGSEQFF TGCGCCAGCAGCTTGGATATAGCGGGGGGGAGTGAGCAGTTCTTC
TRBJ2-5 TRBV29-1 TRBD1 NA CSVVQGEETQYF TGCAGCGTTGTGCAGGGGGAAGAGACCCAGTACTTC
TRBJ1-6 TRBV2 NA NA CAARGRGYVSPLHF TGTGCCGCCCGTGGGAGGGGGTACGTTTCACCCCTCCACTTT
TRBJ2-5 TRBV29-1 TRBD1 many CSVERDSAETQYF TGCAGCGTAGAAAGGGACAGTGCGGAGACCCAGTACTTC